The 32 T cell receptor beta chains presented below share a single source sample, sequenced in a study of blood T cell repertoires in COVID-19. Assay: immunoSEQ multiplex PCR; the TCRdb copy retains only in-frame clones and omits some. The table shows about 24,000 clones, with roughly 89% occurring only once. The material sequenced was peripheral blood. The receptor set was obtained from a human donor in a cohort sampled during active COVID-19.

In this sample, this clone turned up once. The rearrangement joins TRBV7-6 to TRBJ2-5; 7 nucleotides line up with TRBD1. V trimming: 4 bases; J trimming: 7 bases; junction bases outside the gene matches: 12. The CDR3 covers 15 residues. Germline CDR1 and CDR2: SGHVS and FNYEAQ. The CDR3 sequence is CASSWGQSGQGTQYF. The CDR3 DNA reads TGTGCCAGCAGCTGGGGACAGTCGGGTCAGGGGACCCAGTACTTC.

The chain recombines TRBV5-5 with TRBJ1-2, with a tentative D call TRBD1 (5 bases). This CDR3 has 15 residues. V lost 4 bases and J lost 1, with 14 bases in between. CDR1 and CDR2 (germline): SGHKS, YYEKEE (reference sequence). The CDR3 loop is CASSDTPGNNYGYTF. The CDR3, as DNA: TGTGCCAGCAGCGATACTCCAGGGAATAACTATGGCTACACCTTC. Drawing the rest from reference TRBV5-5 and TRBJ1-2, the complete variable domain is DAGVTQSPTHLIKTRGQQVTLRCSPISGHKSVSWYQQVLGQGPQFIFQYYEKEERGRGNFPDRFSARQFPNYSSELNVNALLLGDSALYLCASSDTPGNNYGYTFGSGTRLTVV.

This clone has a handful of counts. This chain connects TRBV5-1 to TRBJ2-1, with 7 bases that match TRBD2. This CDR3 comprises 14 residues. Germline CDR1 SGHRS, CDR2 YFSETQ. Trimming cost V 2 bases and J 7 bases; bases outside gene matches: 6. In DNA, the CDR3 is TGCGCCAGCAGCTTCGGGGGGTTCAAGAATGAGCAGTTCTTC. This translates into CASSFGGFKNEQFF.

This clone was counted between two and nine times. DNA of the CDR3: TGCAGCGTTGAAATTTGGGGAGCAGAGACCCAGTACTTC. The encoded protein is CSVEIWGAETQYF. V gene TRBV29-1 combines with J gene TRBJ2-5; tentative D call: TRBD2 (5 bases). Germline CDR1 is SQVTM and CDR2 is ANQGSEA. The V end was cut by 2 bases, the J end by 4 bases, with 11 bases between. The CDR3 totals 13 residues.

A single count supports this clone. V usage is TRBV5-6 and J usage is TRBJ1-2, with a possible D match to TRBD1 (5 bases). Per the germline V gene, CDR1 is SGHDT and CDR2 is YYEEEE. With 0 bases removed from V and 0 bases from J, the gap between germline ends came to 15 bases. CDR3 length: 17 amino acids. The CDR3 protein is CASSLDLDSTANYGYTF. The DNA of the CDR3 is TGTGCCAGCAGCTTGGACCTCGACAGTACCGCTAACTATGGCTACACCTTC.

This rearrangement joins TRBV3-1 (or the pseudogene TRBV3-2) to TRBJ1-1; no definite D call. This CDR3 is built from 12 residues. V lost 2 bases and J 7 bases, leaving 8 bases between the germline ends. Germline V gene data show CDR1 as LGHDT and CDR2 as YNNKEL (reference sequence). CDR3 sequence reads: CASSQNSGEAFF. CDR3 DNA sequence: TGTGCCAGCAGCCAAAATTCCGGTGAAGCTTTCTTT.

A single count supports this clone. The chain is built from TRBV29-1 and TRBJ2-3, with TRBD2 matching over 8 bases. CDR1 and CDR2 from the germline V gene are SQVTM and ANQGSEA. This CDR3 comprises 13 residues. V trimming: 1 base; J trimming: 5 bases; junction bases outside the gene matches: 2. The CDR3 DNA sequence: TGCAGCGTTGAAGCGGGGGGGAAAGATACGCAGTATTTT. This sequence encodes CSVEAGGKDTQYF.

The V call is TRBV5-8, the J call TRBJ2-1, with D possibly matching TRBD1 (6 bases). V was clipped by 1 base and J by 2 bases, with 10 bases between them. In germline, CDR1 is SGHTS, CDR2 YDEGEE. The length of the CDR3 is 15 residues. CDR3 sequence (DNA): TGTGCCAGCAGCTTGTGGGGGCGAGCCTACAATGAGCAGTTCTTC. Protein sequence: CASSLWGRAYNEQFF.

The J gene is TRBJ1-5, the V gene TRBV6-4; no firm D call. V dropped 0 bases and J dropped 0 bases, with 6 bases sitting between them. This CDR3 comprises 15 residues. Germline CDR1 MRHNA, CDR2 SNTAGT. CDR3 protein: CASSDSAGSNQPQHF. The CDR3, as DNA: TGTGCCAGCAGTGACTCCGCGGGTAGCAATCAGCCCCAGCATTTT.

The gene calls are TRBV4-1 and TRBJ2-7; TRBD2 is a possible D gene (6 bases). This CDR3 is built from 15 residues. With 3 bases removed from V and 6 bases from J, the gap between germline ends came to 18 bases. Germline V gene sequence: CDR1 MGHRA, CDR2 YSYEKL. Here the CDR3 DNA reads TGCGCCAGCAGCCAGCTCGGGGGTTATGGGTCCGAGCAGTACTTC. This translates into CASSQLGGYGSEQYF.

This chain uses TRBV6-6 with TRBJ1-3; possible D gene TRBD1, 6 bases. The CDR3 is 14 amino acids. Germline V gene sequence: CDR1 MNHNY, CDR2 SVGAGI (reference sequence). V was shortened by 8 bases and J by 2 bases, with 13 bases between the two germline ends. The CDR3 DNA reads TGTGCCAGCGAGGACAGCAGAACTGGAAACACCATATATTTT. Translation: CASEDSRTGNTIYF.

The V gene is TRBV4-2, the J gene TRBJ2-1; D perhaps matches TRBD2 (6 bases). CDR3 size: 15 residues. Trimming cost V 4 bases and J 0 bases, with 10 bases left between them. In germline, CDR1 is LGHNA, CDR2 YNFKEQ. Written as DNA, the CDR3 is TGTGCCAGCAGCCGGTACGGGGGCTCCTACAATGAGCAGTTCTTC. It translates to CASSRYGGSYNEQFF.

This clone was detected only a few times. The chain recombines TRBV12-3 or TRBV12-4 with TRBJ1-2; D is possibly TRBD1 (6 bases). The V and J ends lost 5 bases and 8 bases respectively, with 15 bases between them. CDR3 length equals 13 residues. In DNA form, the CDR3 reads TGTGCCAGCAGTCTGCGGGGGGCTTGGGGCTACACCTTC. This encodes CASSLRGAWGYTF.

In DNA form, the CDR3 reads TGTGCCATCACTGTGGAGGGACCGAACACCGGGGAGCTGTTTTTT. It codes for CAITVEGPNTGELFF. The chain carries TRBV10-3 and TRBJ2-2, with D tentatively TRBD2 (6 bases). The V end lost 7 bases, the J end lost 0 bases, and 12 bases lay between the germline ends. CDR1 and CDR2 from the germline V gene are ENHRY and SYGVKD. This CDR3 contains 15 residues.

This chain uses TRBV19 with TRBJ2-7, with D perhaps matching TRBD2 (5 bases). CDR3 length: 14 residues. Trimming pared 4 bases from V and 3 bases from J, leaving 13 bases between. Per germline, CDR1 LNHDA and CDR2 SQIVND (reference sequence). CDR3 residues: CASSNTGVHYEQYF. The CDR3 DNA reads as TGTGCCAGTAGTAACACCGGGGTCCACTACGAGCAGTACTTC. Full variable domain (remainder filled in from reference TRBV19 and TRBJ2-7): DGGITQSPKYLFRKEGQNVTLSCEQNLNHDAMYWYRQDPGQGLRLIYYSQIVNDFQKGDIAEGYSVSREKKESFPLTVTSAQKNPTAFYLCASSNTGVHYEQYFGPGTRLTVT.

The chain has TRBV11-3 and TRBJ2-1, with 7 bases identical to TRBD1. Germline trimming cut 5 bases from V and 2 bases from J; bases unmatched to any gene: 15. The germline V gene encodes CDR1 SGHNT and CDR2 YENEEA. There are 18 residues in the CDR3. In DNA, the CDR3 is TGTGCCAGCAGCCCCCGGCGCACCCGGGACAGTCCCTACAATGAGCAGTTCTTC. It encodes CASSPRRTRDSPYNEQFF.

CDR3 in DNA: TGTGCCAGCAGCTTATTTGGGACAGGGGCGACTGAAGCTTTCTTT. Translating it yields CASSLFGTGATEAFF. This chain links TRBV7-2 with TRBJ1-1, with TRBD1 matching over 10 bases. The CDR3 is 15 residues long. With 2 bases clipped from V and 5 bases from J, the junction kept 5 bases outside the gene matches. Germline CDR1 is SGHTA and CDR2 is FQGNSA. The full variable domain, its missing parts supplied by reference TRBV7-2 and TRBJ1-1, is GAGVSQSPSNKVTEKGKDVELRCDPISGHTALYWYRQSLGQGLEFLIYFQGNSAPDKSGLPSDRFSAERTGGSVSTLTIQRTQQEDSAVYLCASSLFGTGATEAFFGQGTRLTVV.

The rearrangement joins TRBV5-1 to TRBJ2-3, with a weak D call TRBD2 (5 bases). CDR3 size: 15 residues. Germline V gene data show CDR1 as SGHRS and CDR2 as YFSETQ. Deletions cut 0 bases from V and 4 bases from J, with 12 bases between. DNA for the CDR3: TGCGCCAGCAGCTTGGAGGGCGGGTCGGCAGATACGCAGTATTTT. Residues: CASSLEGGSADTQYF.

V is TRBV7-2 and J is TRBJ2-7, with D possibly TRBD2 on 6 matching bases. V was shortened by 1 base and J by 4 bases, with 14 bases between the two germline ends. Germline CDR1 is SGHTA and CDR2 is FQGNSA. CDR3 size: 15 residues. The CDR3 spells CASSLDPGVGYEQYF. The CDR3 DNA follows: TGTGCCAGCAGCTTAGATCCGGGGGTAGGTTACGAGCAGTACTTC.

The chain has TRBV27 and TRBJ2-1, with 7 bases matching TRBD1. This CDR3 contains 14 residues. V gave up 5 bases and J gave up 10 bases; unmatched junction bases: 11. From germline, CDR1 is MNHEY and CDR2 SMNVEV (reference sequence). The CDR3 sequence: CASSPQTGLREQFF. In DNA, the CDR3 is TGTGCCAGCAGTCCCCAGACAGGGCTAAGAGAGCAGTTCTTC.

This chain uses TRBV7-2 with TRBJ1-5; a possible D gene is TRBD1 (5 bases). Germline V gives CDR1 SGHTA, CDR2 FQGNSA. Trimming stripped 5 bases from V and 9 bases from J, with 23 bases between. The CDR3 length is 16 residues. CDR3 DNA sequence: TGTGCCAGCAGCCCTACCACCGGGACGGACGGGAGGCCCCAGCATTTT. This sequence encodes CASSPTTGTDGRPQHF.

V and J are TRBV5-8 and TRBJ2-1, with TRBD2 identical over 8 bases. V shed 1 base and J 6 bases; nucleotides not matched to a gene: 9. Germline V gene sequence: CDR1 SGHTS, CDR2 YDEGEE. There are 16 residues in the CDR3. This CDR3 is CASSLYAGLASNEQFF. DNA of the CDR3: TGTGCCAGCAGCTTGTACGCCGGACTAGCCTCCAATGAGCAGTTCTTC. Full variable domain (rest looked up from reference TRBV5-8 and TRBJ2-1): EAGVTQSPTHLIKTRGQQATLRCSPISGHTSVYWYQQALGLGLQFLLWYDEGEERNRGNFPPRFSGRQFPNYSSELNVNALELEDSALYLCASSLYAGLASNEQFFGPGTRLTVL.

This rearrangement joins TRBV6-5 to TRBJ2-1; 7 bases fit TRBD1. The V gene end was trimmed by 2 bases and the J gene end by 4 bases; junction bases not matched to a gene: 8. The CDR3 covers 16 residues. The germline CDR1 and CDR2 sequences are MNHEY and SVGAGI. CDR3 nucleotide sequence: TGTGCCAGCAGTTACGTCAGACAGGGCACATACAATGAGCAGTTCTTC. Encoded protein: CASSYVRQGTYNEQFF.

This clone was seen only once. The rearrangement links TRBV6-5 to TRBJ1-5, with 7 positions matching TRBD1. The trim removed 6 bases at V and 2 bases at J, leaving 7 bases unmatched. This CDR3 is 15 amino acids long. The germline gives CDR1 MNHEY, CDR2 SVGAGI. CDR3 nucleotides: TGTGCCAGCAGACGTACAGGGGAAGGCAATCAGCCCCAGCATTTT. The encoded protein is CASRRTGEGNQPQHF.

The chain recombines TRBV6-5 with TRBJ1-2, with unresolved D. Germline V gene data show CDR1 as MNHEY and CDR2 as SVGAGI. The CDR3 runs 14 residues. Between the trimmed V and J ends, which lost 6 bases and 6 bases, there was a span of 17 bases. CDR3 DNA sequence: TGTGCCAGCAGCCCCGGGGTCGGGGTTGATGGCTACACCTTC. Protein: CASSPGVGVDGYTF.

This sequence joins TRBV7-9 and TRBJ2-1; tentatively, D is TRBD2 (5 bases). The CDR3 loop spans 15 amino acids. Germline V CDR1 and CDR2: SEHNR, FQNEAQ (reference sequence). V was shortened by 4 bases and J by 0 bases, with 10 bases between the two germline ends. The CDR3 DNA sequence: TGTGCCAGCAGCTCCCCGGGAAGCTCCTACAATGAGCAGTTCTTC. It yields the protein CASSSPGSSYNEQFF.

This chain joins TRBV6-5 and TRBJ2-7; perhaps TRBD1 as D (5 bases). Germline V lookup: CDR1 MNHEY, CDR2 SVGAGI. V lost 0 bases to trimming and J lost 1 base, with 7 bases between them. The CDR3 totals 14 residues. Here the CDR3 DNA reads TGTGCCAGCAGTTACTCCAGGGAATCCTACGAGCAGTACTTC. Its translation: CASSYSRESYEQYF.

The chain uses TRBV7-2 and TRBJ1-5; maybe TRBD1 (5 bases). CDR3 length: 15 amino acids. The ends were cut back, 1 base at V and 8 bases at J, with 15 bases in the middle. Germline CDR1 and CDR2: SGHTA and FQGNSA. The CDR3 DNA follows: TGTGCCAGCAGCTTAGGGCAGGGAAGTCTCGAGCCCCAGCATTTT. Its translation is CASSLGQGSLEPQHF.

The rearrangement links TRBV7-9 to TRBJ1-1; D remains unclear. Between the trimmed V and J ends, which lost 7 bases and 3 bases, there was a span of 15 bases. CDR1 is SEHNR and CDR2 is FQNEAQ in the germline V gene (reference sequence). The CDR3 covers 14 residues. The CDR3 nucleotides are TGTGCCAGCAACAGACAAGTTTCAGACACTGAAGCTTTCTTT. It codes for CASNRQVSDTEAFF.

The genes are TRBV4-2 and TRBJ1-1; 7 bases are shared with TRBD1. The CDR3 has 13 amino acids. Germline V gene data show CDR1 as LGHNA and CDR2 as YNFKEQ. The V segment lost 1 base and the J segment 7 bases; nucleotides outside the gene matches: 3. The CDR3 DNA sequence: TGTGCCAGCAGCCAAGGACAGGGCGTTGAAGCTTTCTTT. It yields the protein CASSQGQGVEAFF.

The count of this clone is one. The chain joins TRBV28 to TRBJ1-1; D perhaps matches TRBD1 (5 bases). Germline V gene sequence: CDR1 MDHEN, CDR2 SYDVKM. This CDR3 has 13 amino acids. V was shortened by 7 bases and J by 5 bases, with 14 bases between the two germline ends. CDR3 coding DNA: TGTGCCAGCAAGGGGTCGGGTTGGACTGAAGCTTTCTTT. This codes for CASKGSGWTEAFF.

The chain combines TRBV6-5 with TRBJ1-1, with D possibly matching TRBD1 (6 bases). The CDR3 sequence is 11 residues long. Between the trimmed V and J ends, which lost 5 bases and 10 bases, there was a span of 11 bases. Germline CDR1 and CDR2: MNHEY and SVGAGI. The CDR3 DNA reads TGTGCCAGCAGTCAGGGGTTTGTAGCTTTCTTT. Translated, it gives CASSQGFVAFF.